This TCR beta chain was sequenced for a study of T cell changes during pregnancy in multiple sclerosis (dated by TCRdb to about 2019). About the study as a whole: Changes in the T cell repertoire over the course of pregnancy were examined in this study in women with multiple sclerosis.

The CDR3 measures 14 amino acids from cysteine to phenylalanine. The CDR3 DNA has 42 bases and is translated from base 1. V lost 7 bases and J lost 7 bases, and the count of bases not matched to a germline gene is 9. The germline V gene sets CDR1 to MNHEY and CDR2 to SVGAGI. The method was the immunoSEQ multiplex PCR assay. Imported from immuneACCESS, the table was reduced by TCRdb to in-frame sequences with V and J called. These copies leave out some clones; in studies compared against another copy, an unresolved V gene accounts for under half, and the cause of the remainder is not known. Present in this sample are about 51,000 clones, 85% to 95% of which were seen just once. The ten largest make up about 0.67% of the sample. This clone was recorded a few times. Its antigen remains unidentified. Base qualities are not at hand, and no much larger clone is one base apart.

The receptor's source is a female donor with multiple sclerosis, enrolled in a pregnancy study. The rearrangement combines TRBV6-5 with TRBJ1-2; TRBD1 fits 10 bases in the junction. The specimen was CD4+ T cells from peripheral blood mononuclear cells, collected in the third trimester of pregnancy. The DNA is TGTGCCAGCAAAGCCCGACAGGGGGCTCGTGGCTACACCTTC. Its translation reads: CASKARQGARGYTF.